A selection of T cell receptor beta chains follows, all from one sample in a study of shared clonotypes between healthy human individuals. Profiled with immunoSEQ multiplex PCR; TCRdb holds only in-frame clones, not every one. This sample has a few million clones, with around 93% found just once. Sequences were obtained from naive CD8+ T cells from PBMCs. Source of these receptors: a man younger than 35 in good health. Some clones in this sample may be carry-over from other donors' samples. Both conserved end residues are part of each CDR3. The D gene is left open where the match is weak. Clone size is not always given. Where it is, it says once, few, many or a class for expanded clones.

v_gene,j_gene,abundance,d_gene,CDR3aa,CDR3nt
TRBV7-8,TRBJ2-7,NA,NA,CASSPGPSPYEQYF,TGTGCCAGCAGCCCCGGGCCTAGCCCCTACGAGCAGTACTTC
TRBV7-2,TRBJ2-5,NA,NA,CASSLVPYQETQYF,TGTGCCAGCAGCTTAGTCCCCTACCAAGAGACCCAGTACTTC
TRBV7-2,TRBJ2-7,NA,NA,CASSFRGIYEQYF,TGTGCCAGCAGCTTTAGGGGGATCTACGAGCAGTACTTC
TRBV27,TRBJ1-5,NA,TRBD1,CASSIQGPNQPQHF,TGTGCCAGCAGTATACAGGGGCCTAATCAGCCCCAGCATTTT
TRBV10-3,TRBJ2-1,NA,TRBD2,CAISEPVAGVGYNEQFF,TGTGCCATCAGCGAACCTGTAGCGGGAGTTGGTTACAATGAGCAGTTCTTC
TRBV6-5,TRBJ2-1,NA,NA,CASSPRLFSYNEQFF,TGTGCCAGCAGTCCGAGACTGTTTTCCTACAATGAGCAGTTCTTC
TRBV9,TRBJ2-7,few,TRBD1,CASSQGTGGEQYF,TGTGCCAGCAGCCAAGGGACAGGGGGCGAGCAGTACTTC
TRBV30,TRBJ1-5,NA,TRBD1,CAWGYRGANQPQHF,TGTGCCTGGGGCTACAGGGGAGCAAATCAGCCCCAGCATTTT
TRBV27,TRBJ2-1,NA,TRBD2,CASSPLAGASLNEQFF,TGTGCCAGCAGTCCGCTAGCGGGAGCCTCCCTCAATGAGCAGTTCTTC
TRBV13,TRBJ2-1,NA,TRBD2,CASSFYGTSGYNEQFF,TGTGCCAGCAGCTTCTACGGGACTAGCGGATACAATGAGCAGTTCTTC
TRBV7-9,TRBJ2-5,NA,NA,CASRYGQQETQYF,TGTGCCAGCAGATACGGGCAGCAAGAGACCCAGTACTTC
TRBV7-3,TRBJ1-1,NA,TRBD1,CASSLLGDRENEAFF,TGTGCCAGCAGCTTATTGGGGGACAGGGAAAATGAAGCTTTCTTT
TRBV5-6,TRBJ1-1,NA,TRBD1,CASSLPGTENTEAFF,TGTGCCAGCAGCTTGCCCGGGACAGAGAACACTGAAGCTTTCTTT
TRBV6-1,TRBJ1-5,NA,NA,CASSELGNQPQHF,TGTGCCAGCAGTGAGCTGGGGAATCAGCCCCAGCATTTT
TRBV4-1,TRBJ2-3,NA,NA,CASSQDRAASTDTQYF,TGCGCCAGCAGCCAGGACAGAGCCGCTAGCACAGATACGCAGTATTTT
TRBV7-9,TRBJ2-3,NA,NA,CASNRNSRPDTQYF,TGTGCCAGCAACCGGAATTCCCGCCCAGATACGCAGTATTTT
TRBV11-2,TRBJ2-5,NA,NA,CASSLIFTGQETQYF,TGTGCCAGCAGCTTAATATTCACAGGGCAAGAGACCCAGTACTTC
TRBV5-1,TRBJ1-1,NA,TRBD1,CASSLGQGRAKAEAFF,TGCGCCAGCAGCTTGGGACAGGGAAGGGCTAAGGCTGAAGCTTTCTTT
TRBV28,TRBJ2-1,NA,TRBD2,CASTPGGGAYNEQFF,TGTGCCAGCACCCCTGGCGGGGGTGCCTACAATGAGCAGTTCTTC
TRBV29-1,TRBJ2-3,NA,TRBD2,CSVDAADAWGGLSTDTQYF,TGCAGCGTTGACGCCGCTGATGCCTGGGGGGGACTTAGCACAGATACGCAGTATTTT
TRBV9,TRBJ2-1,NA,NA,CASSVPGAYNEQFF,TGTGCCAGCAGCGTGCCCGGGGCCTACAATGAGCAGTTCTTC
TRBV7-3,TRBJ2-1,NA,TRBD2,CASSLVAGLLNEQFF,TGTGCCAGCAGCTTAGTAGCGGGATTGTTAAATGAGCAGTTCTTC
TRBV21-1,TRBJ2-7,NA,NA,CASCYRGDGYF,TGTGCCAGCTGCTACAGAGGGGACGGGTACTTC
TRBV16,TRBJ1-4,NA,NA,CASGHGGGREKLFF,TGTGCCAGCGGCCACGGTGGAGGACGTGAAAAACTGTTTTTT
TRBV27,TRBJ2-7,NA,NA,CASSLAPAGAHEQYF,TGTGCCAGCAGTTTAGCCCCCGCAGGGGCCCACGAGCAGTACTTC
TRBV28,TRBJ1-1,NA,TRBD1,CASSFEGAGTEAFF,TGTGCCAGCAGTTTTGAGGGGGCTGGCACTGAAGCTTTCTTT
TRBV7-2,TRBJ2-7,NA,NA,CASSPRTAPYEQYF,TGTGCCAGCAGCCCGAGGACTGCCCCCTACGAGCAGTACTTC
TRBV7-9,TRBJ1-3,NA,NA,CASWARESGGNTIYF,TGTGCCAGCTGGGCCAGGGAATCAGGTGGAAACACCATATATTTT
TRBV7-8,TRBJ1-1,few,NA,CASSLPRDWSGEAFF,TGTGCCAGCAGCCTCCCAAGGGACTGGAGTGGTGAAGCTTTCTTT
TRBV5-1,TRBJ2-1,NA,TRBD1,CASSYDRDYNEQFF,TGCGCCAGCAGCTATGACAGGGATTACAATGAGCAGTTCTTC
TRBV4-3,TRBJ1-4,once,NA,CASSRDRRGGILDEKLFF,TGCGCCAGCAGCCGCGACAGGCGGGGGGGGATACTCGATGAAAAACTGTTTTTT
TRBV9,TRBJ1-2,NA,NA,CASSVDKRTYGYTF,TGTGCCAGCAGCGTAGACAAGAGGACGTATGGCTACACCTTC
TRBV6-5,TRBJ2-3,NA,NA,CASSYFQGSDTQYF,TGTGCCAGCTCATACTTTCAGGGGTCGGATACGCAGTATTTT
TRBV29-1,TRBJ2-1,NA,NA,CSARPGNEQFF,TGCAGCGCCCGACCCGGAAATGAGCAGTTCTTC
TRBV5-8,TRBJ2-7,once,NA,CASSLDAQEPYEQYF,TGTGCCAGCAGCTTGGACGCCCAAGAACCCTACGAGCAGTACTTC
TRBV6-5,TRBJ2-5,NA,NA,CASSYWDKETQYF,TGTGCCAGCAGTTACTGGGACAAAGAGACCCAGTACTTC
TRBV29-1,TRBJ2-1,NA,NA,CSVAFRGGSEQFF,TGCAGCGTTGCTTTCAGGGGAGGTAGTGAGCAGTTCTTC
TRBV7-3,TRBJ2-5,NA,NA,CASSRHGLRETQYF,TGTGCCAGCAGCCGACACGGATTACGGGAGACCCAGTACTTC
TRBV29-1,TRBJ2-2,NA,NA,CSVRPINTGELFF,TGCAGCGTTCGGCCGATCAACACCGGGGAGCTGTTTTTT
TRBV7-9,TRBJ2-7,NA,NA,CASSYAPSASSYEQYF,TGTGCCAGCAGTTACGCGCCTAGCGCCAGCTCCTACGAGCAGTACTTC
TRBV25-1,TRBJ2-5,NA,TRBD2,CASSAREGQETQYF,TGTGCCAGCAGTGCTCGGGAGGGACAAGAGACCCAGTACTTC
TRBV27,TRBJ1-2,NA,TRBD1,CASSLAGDSYGYTF,TGTGCCAGCAGTCTCGCAGGGGACAGCTATGGCTACACCTTC
TRBV5-4,TRBJ2-2,NA,NA,CASSLDIAGELFF,TGTGCCAGCAGCTTGGACATCGCCGGGGAGCTGTTTTTT
TRBV4-2,TRBJ2-1,NA,TRBD2,CASSQVLAGGPRVEQFF,TGTGCCAGCAGCCAAGTCCTAGCGGGAGGGCCGCGTGTTGAGCAGTTCTTC
TRBV7-9,TRBJ1-1,NA,NA,CASSLAAGRETEAFF,TGTGCCAGCAGCTTAGCGGCAGGGAGGGAGACTGAAGCTTTCTTT
TRBV9,TRBJ2-1,NA,NA,CATGTNNEQFF,TGCGCTACAGGGACCAACAATGAGCAGTTCTTC
TRBV2,TRBJ1-1,NA,NA,CASSDWQGYTEAFF,TGTGCCAGCAGTGATTGGCAGGGCTACACTGAAGCTTTCTTT
TRBV19,TRBJ2-1,NA,NA,CASSSHPGPPSSNEQFF,TGTGCCAGTAGTTCACATCCGGGACCCCCTTCTAGCAATGAGCAGTTCTTC